These T cell receptor beta chains were read from a single sample in a study of blood T cell repertoires in COVID-19. Using immunoSEQ multiplex PCR, the repertoire was profiled, and TCRdb retains in-frame clones only, with some absent. The sample includes about 47,000 clones, around 80% of them seen just once. Sequencing used peripheral blood. The receptors shown here come from a man in his 60s with acute or convalescent COVID-19. CDR3s include the opening cysteine and the closing phenylalanine or tryptophan. Each record gives: J gene, V gene, CDR3 protein.

TRBJ1-2	TRBV21-1	CASSKKIRGKGYTF
TRBJ2-2	TRBV5-1	CASSRDRNTGELFF
TRBJ2-2	TRBV19	CASSIRDTHSSGELFF
TRBJ2-7	TRBV7-3	CASSLGGQGSHEQYF
TRBJ2-1	TRBV7-3	CASSLLQGTDNEQFF
TRBJ1-2	TRBV30	CAWSVQANYGYTF
TRBJ2-7	TRBV20-1	CSASPGQGHLYEQYF
TRBJ2-7	TRBV6-1	CASSEGTGAINYYEQYF
TRBJ2-7	TRBV7-8	CASSLGQLTYEQYF
TRBJ1-5	TRBV19	CASSGTINQPQHF
TRBJ2-1	TRBV3-1/TRBV3-2	CASSQDPGLVFEQFF
TRBJ2-4	TRBV1	CTSQLAGIYLAKNIQYF
TRBJ1-4	TRBV6-5	CASTSQGAGEKLFF
TRBJ1-5	TRBV4-3	CASSQDASGMGNQPQHF
TRBJ1-3	TRBV30	CAWTEGTLGNTIYF
TRBJ1-2	TRBV24-1	CATSSQAFGGYTF
TRBJ1-2	TRBV27	CASSPGTGIYGYTF
TRBJ2-1	TRBV5-1	CASSFRGPSYNEQFF
TRBJ2-7	TRBV27	CASSLEAGGMWYEQYF
TRBJ1-1	TRBV6-2/TRBV6-3	CASSYERGAFF
TRBJ1-5	TRBV30	CAWSVDRVGQPQHF
TRBJ2-7	TRBV29-1	CSVDLPGGQGSYEQYF
TRBJ2-7	TRBV5-6	CASSLGTGGEQYF
TRBJ1-2	TRBV9	CASSVGQTYGYTF
TRBJ1-1	TRBV25-1	CASSDQRHLNTEAFF
TRBJ1-6	TRBV13	CASSLKRTALLTPNSPLHF
TRBJ2-7	TRBV5-6	CASSLRGQRAYEQYF
TRBJ1-6	TRBV28	CASSMGQFNSPLHF
TRBJ1-3	TRBV18	CASSSNRGAKPGNTIYF
TRBJ2-3	TRBV18	CASSQGQSTDTQYF
TRBJ1-2	TRBV24-1	CATSDSRAGTGVYGYTF
TRBJ1-2	TRBV4-2	CASSQGGQGNYGYTF
TRBJ1-5	TRBV15	CATSRYTGTWPQHF